This TCR beta chain was obtained from a study of beta chain features in type 1 diabetes. Overall study findings and caveats: At VDJ recombination sites, type 1 diabetes patients had fewer insertions and more deleted nucleotides. For patients and controls alike, PCR might favor shorter templates to the same degree.

The CDR3 covers 14 residues. Germline CDR1 SGHTA, CDR2 FQGNSA. Trimming removed 8 bases from V and 4 bases from J; junction bases left unmatched: 9. The entirety of the isolated RNA underwent reverse transcription, so expressed TCRB transcripts were sequenced. Profiling relied on immunoSEQ multiplex PCR, and the TCRdb table lists in-frame clones only, not all of them. The profile shows about 220,000 clones, roughly 10% of them singletons. This clone was observed a handful of times. What it binds is not known. Source material: central memory CD4+ T cells from blood. J is TRBJ2-7 and V is TRBV7-2, with TRBD1 identical over 9 bases. The source of this sequence is a man aged 18-30 years in good health. Here the CDR3 DNA reads TGTGCCAGCGAACAGGGGGCACCGTTTTACGAGCAGTACTTC. Its translation: CASEQGAPFYEQYF. The entire variable domain, with the rest obtained from reference TRBV7-2 and TRBJ2-7, is as follows: GAGVSQSPSNKVTEKGKDVELRCDPISGHTALYWYRQSLGQGLEFLIYFQGNSAPDKSGLPSDRFSAERTGGSVSTLTIQRTQQEDSAVYLCASEQGAPFYEQYFGPGTRLTVT.